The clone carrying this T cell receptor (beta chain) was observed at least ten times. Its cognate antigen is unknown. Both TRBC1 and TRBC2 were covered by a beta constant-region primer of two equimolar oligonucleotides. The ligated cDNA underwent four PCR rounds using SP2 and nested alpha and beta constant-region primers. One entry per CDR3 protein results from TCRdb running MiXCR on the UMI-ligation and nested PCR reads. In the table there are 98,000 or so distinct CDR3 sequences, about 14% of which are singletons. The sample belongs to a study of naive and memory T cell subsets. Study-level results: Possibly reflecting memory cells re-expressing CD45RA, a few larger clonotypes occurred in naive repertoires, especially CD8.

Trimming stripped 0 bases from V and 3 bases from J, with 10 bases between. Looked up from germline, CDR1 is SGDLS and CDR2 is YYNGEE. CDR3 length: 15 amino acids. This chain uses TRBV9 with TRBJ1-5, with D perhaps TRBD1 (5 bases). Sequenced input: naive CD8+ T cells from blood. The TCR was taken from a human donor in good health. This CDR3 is CASSVGRAINQPQHF. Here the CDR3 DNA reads TGTGCCAGCAGCGTAGGCAGGGCCATCAATCAGCCCCAGCATTTT.